Listed here are 3 T cell receptor beta chains from one sample, sequenced in a study of shared clonotypes between healthy human individuals. Some clones are missing from TCRdb's copy, which holds only in-frame ones; the method was immunoSEQ multiplex PCR. The sample contains 550,000 to 800,000 clones, 90% of which appear only once. The material sequenced was memory CD8+ T cells from PBMCs. Sample subset: CD45RO+ cells pooled with CCR7-negative TemRA cells. The receptors were gathered from a young man in good health. Some clones in this sample may be carry-over from other donors' samples.

V is TRBV7-7 and J is TRBJ2-2, with 8 nucleotides matching TRBD2. Germline V CDR1 and CDR2: SSHAT, FNYEAQ (reference sequence). V gave up 5 bases and J gave up 6 bases; unmatched junction bases: 8. The CDR3 has 15 amino acids. The CDR3 loop reads CASSPKVGGAGELFF. The CDR3 nucleotides read TGTGCCAGCAGCCCCAAGGTCGGGGGGGCCGGGGAGCTGTTTTTT.

This clone was observed once. The V and J genes are TRBV19 and TRBJ1-5, with 8 bases lining up with TRBD1. V gave up 3 bases and J gave up 0 bases; unmatched junction bases: 7. Germline CDR1 LNHDA, CDR2 SQIVND (reference sequence). This CDR3 is 17 amino acids long. The CDR3 loop reads CASSMPDRGNSNQPQHF. As DNA, the CDR3 is TGTGCCAGTAGTATGCCCGACAGGGGTAATAGCAATCAGCCCCAGCATTTT.

This rearrangement joins TRBV6-1 to TRBJ2-7; 7 nucleotides match TRBD1. The CDR3 runs to 14 residues. Germline V lookup: CDR1 MNHNS, CDR2 SASEGT. The ends lost 3 bases at V and 6 bases at J; junction bases unmatched: 8. CDR3 residues: CASSEGRYRGEQYF. DNA for the CDR3: TGTGCCAGCAGTGAGGGGAGATACAGGGGCGAGCAGTACTTC.